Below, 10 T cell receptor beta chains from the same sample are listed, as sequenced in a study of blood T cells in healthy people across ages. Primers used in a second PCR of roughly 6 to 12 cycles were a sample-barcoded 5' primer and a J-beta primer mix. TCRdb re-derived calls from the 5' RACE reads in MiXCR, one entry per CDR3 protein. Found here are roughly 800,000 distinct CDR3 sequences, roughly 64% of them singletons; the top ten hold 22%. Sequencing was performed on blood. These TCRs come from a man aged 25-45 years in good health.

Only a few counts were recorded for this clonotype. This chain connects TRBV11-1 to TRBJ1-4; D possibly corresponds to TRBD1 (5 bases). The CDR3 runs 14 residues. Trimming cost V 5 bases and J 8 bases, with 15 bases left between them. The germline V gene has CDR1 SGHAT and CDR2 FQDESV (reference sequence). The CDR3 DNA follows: TGTGCCAGCAGCCCTCGTGGGGACGGGGAAAAACTGTTTTTT. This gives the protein CASSPRGDGEKLFF.

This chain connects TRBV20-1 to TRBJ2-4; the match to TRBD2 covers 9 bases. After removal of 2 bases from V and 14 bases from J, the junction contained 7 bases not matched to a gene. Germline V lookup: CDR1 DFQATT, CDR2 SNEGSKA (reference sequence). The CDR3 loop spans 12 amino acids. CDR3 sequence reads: CSARSHAGGEYF. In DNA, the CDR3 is TGCAGTGCTAGATCGCACGCGGGAGGGGAGTACTTC.

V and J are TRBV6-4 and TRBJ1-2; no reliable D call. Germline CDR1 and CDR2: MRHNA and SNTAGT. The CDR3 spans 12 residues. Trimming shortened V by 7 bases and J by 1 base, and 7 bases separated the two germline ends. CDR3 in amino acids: CASNVDNYGYTF. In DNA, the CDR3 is TGTGCCAGCAATGTAGATAACTATGGCTACACCTTC.

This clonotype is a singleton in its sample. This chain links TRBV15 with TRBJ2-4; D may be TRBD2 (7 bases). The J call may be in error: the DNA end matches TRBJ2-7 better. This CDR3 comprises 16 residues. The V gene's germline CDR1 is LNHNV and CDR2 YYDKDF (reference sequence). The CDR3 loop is CATSRVQGAGGSEQYF. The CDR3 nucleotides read TGTGCCACCAGCAGAGTACAGGGAGCAGGCGGGAGCGAGCAGTACTTC.

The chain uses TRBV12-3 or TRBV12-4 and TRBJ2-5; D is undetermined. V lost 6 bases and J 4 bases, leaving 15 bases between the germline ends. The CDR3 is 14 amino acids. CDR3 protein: CASRSKYRLETQYF. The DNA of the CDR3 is TGTGCCAGCAGATCAAAATACCGCTTAGAGACCCAGTACTTC.

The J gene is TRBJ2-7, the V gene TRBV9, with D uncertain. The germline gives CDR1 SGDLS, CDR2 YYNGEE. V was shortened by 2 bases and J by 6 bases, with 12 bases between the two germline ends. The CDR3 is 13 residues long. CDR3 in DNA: TGTGCCAGCAGCGTTCTGTGGGTGTGCGAGCAGTACTTC. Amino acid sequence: CASSVLWVCEQYF.

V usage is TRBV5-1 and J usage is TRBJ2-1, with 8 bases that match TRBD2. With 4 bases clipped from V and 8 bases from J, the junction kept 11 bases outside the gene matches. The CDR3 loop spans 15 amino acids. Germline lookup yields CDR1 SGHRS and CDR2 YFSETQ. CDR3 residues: CASSVEAGVVDEQFF. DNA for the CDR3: TGCGCCAGCAGCGTGGAAGCGGGAGTGGTGGATGAGCAGTTCTTC.

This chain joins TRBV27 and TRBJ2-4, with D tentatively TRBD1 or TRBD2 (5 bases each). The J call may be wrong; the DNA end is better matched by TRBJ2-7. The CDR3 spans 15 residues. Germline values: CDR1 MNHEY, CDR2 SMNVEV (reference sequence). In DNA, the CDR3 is TGTGCCAGCAGTCCCGCCCGAGGGGTCGCGACCGAGCAGTACTTC. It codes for CASSPARGVATEQYF.

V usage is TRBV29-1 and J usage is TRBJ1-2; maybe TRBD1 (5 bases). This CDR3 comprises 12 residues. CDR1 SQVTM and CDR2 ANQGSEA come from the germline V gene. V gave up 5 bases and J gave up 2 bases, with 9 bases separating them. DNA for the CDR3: TGCAGCGTTCCAGGGTTGAACTATGGCTACACCTTC. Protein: CSVPGLNYGYTF.

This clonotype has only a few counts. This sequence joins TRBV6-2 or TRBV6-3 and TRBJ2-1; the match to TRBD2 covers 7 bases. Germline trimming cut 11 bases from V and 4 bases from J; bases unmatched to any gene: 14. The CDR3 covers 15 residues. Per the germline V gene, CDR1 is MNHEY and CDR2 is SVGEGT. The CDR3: CAAADSGTIYNEQFF. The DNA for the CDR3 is TGTGCCGCGGCAGACAGCGGGACTATATACAATGAGCAGTTCTTC.